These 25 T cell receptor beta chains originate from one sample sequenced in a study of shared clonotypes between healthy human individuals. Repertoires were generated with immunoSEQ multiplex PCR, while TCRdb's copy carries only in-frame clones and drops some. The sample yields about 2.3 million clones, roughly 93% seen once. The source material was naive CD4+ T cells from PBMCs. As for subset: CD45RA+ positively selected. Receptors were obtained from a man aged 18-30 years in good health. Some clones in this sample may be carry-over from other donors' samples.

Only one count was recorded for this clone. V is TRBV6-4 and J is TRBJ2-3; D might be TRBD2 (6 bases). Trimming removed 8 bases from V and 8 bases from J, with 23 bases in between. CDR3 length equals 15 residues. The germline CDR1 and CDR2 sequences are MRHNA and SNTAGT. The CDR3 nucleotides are TGTGCCAGCGGACTTTGGGACTGCCAAGAGGGTACGCAGTATTTT. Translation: CASGLWDCQEGTQYF.

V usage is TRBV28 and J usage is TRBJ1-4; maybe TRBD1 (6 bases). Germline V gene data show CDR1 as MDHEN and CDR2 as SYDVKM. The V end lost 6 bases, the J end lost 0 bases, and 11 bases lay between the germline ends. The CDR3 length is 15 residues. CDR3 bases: TGTGCCAGCAGGGGCACAGGGACAACTAATGAAAAACTGTTTTTT. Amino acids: CASRGTGTTNEKLFF.

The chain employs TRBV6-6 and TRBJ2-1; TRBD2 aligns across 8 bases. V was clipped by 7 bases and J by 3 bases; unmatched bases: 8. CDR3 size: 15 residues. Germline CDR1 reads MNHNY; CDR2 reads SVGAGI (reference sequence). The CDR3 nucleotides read TGTGCCAGCACAGACCCGGGACTAGGCTACAATGAGCAGTTCTTC. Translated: CASTDPGLGYNEQFF.

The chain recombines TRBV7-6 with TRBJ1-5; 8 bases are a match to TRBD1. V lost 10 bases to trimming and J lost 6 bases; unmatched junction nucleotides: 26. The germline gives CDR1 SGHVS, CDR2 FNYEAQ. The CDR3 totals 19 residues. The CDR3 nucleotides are TGTGCCACTGCCCTAACGGCTTCCGGGACAGGAACGTACAGTCAGCCCCAGCATTTT. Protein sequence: CATALTASGTGTYSQPQHF.

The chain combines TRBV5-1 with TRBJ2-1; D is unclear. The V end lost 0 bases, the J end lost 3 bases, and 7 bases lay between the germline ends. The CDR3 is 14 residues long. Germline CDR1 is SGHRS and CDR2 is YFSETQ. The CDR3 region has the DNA TGCGCCAGCAGCTTGGCTTGGGACTACAATGAGCAGTTCTTC. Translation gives CASSLAWDYNEQFF.

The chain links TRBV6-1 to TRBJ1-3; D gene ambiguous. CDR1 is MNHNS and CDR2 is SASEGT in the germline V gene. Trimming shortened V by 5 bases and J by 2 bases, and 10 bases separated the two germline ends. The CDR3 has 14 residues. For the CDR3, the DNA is TGTGCCAGCAGTCCTTTGAGGGCTGGAAACACCATATATTTT. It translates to CASSPLRAGNTIYF.

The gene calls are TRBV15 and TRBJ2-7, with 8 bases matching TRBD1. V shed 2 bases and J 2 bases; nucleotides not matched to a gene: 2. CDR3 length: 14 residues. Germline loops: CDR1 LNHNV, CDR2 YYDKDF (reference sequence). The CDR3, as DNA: TGTGCCACCAGCAGACGGACAGGGCCCTACGAGCAGTACTTC. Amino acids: CATSRRTGPYEQYF.

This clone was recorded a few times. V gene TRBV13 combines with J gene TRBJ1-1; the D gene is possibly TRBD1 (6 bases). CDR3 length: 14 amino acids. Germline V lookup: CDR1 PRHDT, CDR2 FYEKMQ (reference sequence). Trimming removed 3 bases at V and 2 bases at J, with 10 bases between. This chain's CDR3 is CASSFGTPNTEAFF. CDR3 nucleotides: TGTGCCAGCAGCTTCGGGACACCAAACACTGAAGCTTTCTTT.

CDR3 nucleotides: TGTGCCAGCAGCTTAAAGCGAGAGACAGGGTTCTCCTACGAGCAGTACTTC. Amino acid sequence: CASSLKRETGFSYEQYF. V and J are TRBV7-8 and TRBJ2-7, with 7 positions matching TRBD1. This CDR3 contains 17 residues. Germline CDR1 SGHVS, CDR2 FQNEAQ. The J segment lost 0 bases and the V segment lost 2 bases, leaving 10 bases of the junction unmatched.

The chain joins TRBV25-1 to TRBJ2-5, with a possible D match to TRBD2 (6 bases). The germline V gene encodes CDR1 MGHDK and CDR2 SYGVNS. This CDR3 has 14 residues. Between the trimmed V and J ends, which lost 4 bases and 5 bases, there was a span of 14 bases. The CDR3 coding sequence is TGTGCCAGCAGTGCCGCGGGCGGAGGGGAGACCCAGTACTTC. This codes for CASSAAGGGETQYF.

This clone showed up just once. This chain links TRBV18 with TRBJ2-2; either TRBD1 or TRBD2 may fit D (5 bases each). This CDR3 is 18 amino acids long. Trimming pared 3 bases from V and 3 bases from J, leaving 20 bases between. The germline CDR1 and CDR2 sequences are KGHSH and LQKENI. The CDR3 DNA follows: TGTGCCAGCTCACCCGTTATCTGGTCGGGGCCCGACACCGGGGAGCTGTTTTTT. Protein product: CASSPVIWSGPDTGELFF.

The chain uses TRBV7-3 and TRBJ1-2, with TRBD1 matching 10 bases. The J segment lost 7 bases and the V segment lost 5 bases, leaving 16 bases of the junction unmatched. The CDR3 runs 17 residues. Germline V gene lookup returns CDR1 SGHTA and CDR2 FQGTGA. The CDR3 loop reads CASSPLGKGQGVGGYTF. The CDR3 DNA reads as TGTGCCAGCAGCCCCTTGGGGAAAGGACAGGGGGTGGGTGGCTACACCTTC.

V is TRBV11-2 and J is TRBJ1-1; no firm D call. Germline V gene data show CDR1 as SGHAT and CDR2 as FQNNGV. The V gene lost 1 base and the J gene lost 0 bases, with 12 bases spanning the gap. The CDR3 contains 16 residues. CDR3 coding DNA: TGTGCCAGCAGCTTAGGGGGATCGGGGATGAACACTGAAGCTTTCTTT. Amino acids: CASSLGGSGMNTEAFF.

CDR3 in DNA: TGTGCCAGCAGTCCGACGGGGGCGACTGGAAACACCATATATTTT. Residues: CASSPTGATGNTIYF. The V and J genes are TRBV28 and TRBJ1-3, with a weak D call TRBD1 (6 bases). Per the germline V gene, CDR1 is MDHEN and CDR2 is SYDVKM. The CDR3 is 15 amino acids. Trimming cost V 5 bases and J 2 bases, with 13 bases left between them.

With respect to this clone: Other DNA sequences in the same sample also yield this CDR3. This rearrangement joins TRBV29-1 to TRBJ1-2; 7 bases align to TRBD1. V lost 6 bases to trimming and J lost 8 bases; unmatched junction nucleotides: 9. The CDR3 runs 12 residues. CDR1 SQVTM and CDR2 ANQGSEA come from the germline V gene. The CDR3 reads CSVREQGGGYTF. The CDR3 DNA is TGCAGCGTCCGGGAGCAGGGGGGGGGCTACACCTTC.

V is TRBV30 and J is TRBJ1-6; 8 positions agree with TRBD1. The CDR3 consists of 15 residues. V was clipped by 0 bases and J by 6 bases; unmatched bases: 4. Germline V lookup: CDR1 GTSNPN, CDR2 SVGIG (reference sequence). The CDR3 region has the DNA TGTGCCTGGAGTGTACTGACAGGGGTTAATTCACCCCTCCACTTT. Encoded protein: CAWSVLTGVNSPLHF.

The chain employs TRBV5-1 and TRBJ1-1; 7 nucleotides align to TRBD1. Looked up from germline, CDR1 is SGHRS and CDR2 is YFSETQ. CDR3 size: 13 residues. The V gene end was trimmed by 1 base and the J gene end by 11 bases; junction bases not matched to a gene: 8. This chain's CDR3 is CASSLLGTEVAFF. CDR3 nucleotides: TGCGCCAGCAGCTTGTTAGGGACAGAGGTGGCTTTCTTT.

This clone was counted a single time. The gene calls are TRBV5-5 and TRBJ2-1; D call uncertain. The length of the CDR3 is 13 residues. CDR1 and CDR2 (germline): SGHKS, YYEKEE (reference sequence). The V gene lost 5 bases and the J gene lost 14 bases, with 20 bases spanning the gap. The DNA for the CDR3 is TGTGCCAGCAGTACTCAGGTGCCCGTGCGAGAGTTCTTC. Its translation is CASSTQVPVREFF.

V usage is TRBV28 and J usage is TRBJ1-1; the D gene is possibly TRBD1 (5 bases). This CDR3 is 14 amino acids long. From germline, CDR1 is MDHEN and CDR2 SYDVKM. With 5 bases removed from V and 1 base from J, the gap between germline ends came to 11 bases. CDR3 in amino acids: CASSPGDANTEAFF. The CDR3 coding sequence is TGTGCCAGCAGTCCGGGGGACGCGAACACTGAAGCTTTCTTT.

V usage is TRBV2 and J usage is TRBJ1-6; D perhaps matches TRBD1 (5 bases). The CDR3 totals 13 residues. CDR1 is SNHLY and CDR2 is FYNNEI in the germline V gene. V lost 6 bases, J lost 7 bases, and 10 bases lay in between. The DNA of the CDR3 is TGTGCCAGCAGAACAGGTTCCAATTCACCCCTCCACTTT. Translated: CASRTGSNSPLHF.

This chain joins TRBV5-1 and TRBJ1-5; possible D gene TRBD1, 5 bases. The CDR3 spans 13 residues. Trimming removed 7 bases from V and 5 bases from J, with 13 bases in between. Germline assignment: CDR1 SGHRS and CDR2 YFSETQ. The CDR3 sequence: CASSYRGDQPQHF. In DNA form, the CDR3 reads TGCGCCAGCTCTTACAGAGGGGATCAGCCCCAGCATTTT.

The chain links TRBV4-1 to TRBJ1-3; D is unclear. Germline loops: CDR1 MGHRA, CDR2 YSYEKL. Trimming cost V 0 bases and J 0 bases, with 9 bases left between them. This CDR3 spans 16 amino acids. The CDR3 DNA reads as TGCGCCAGCAGCCAAGATGATTGGGTCTCTGGAAACACCATATATTTT. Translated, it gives CASSQDDWVSGNTIYF.

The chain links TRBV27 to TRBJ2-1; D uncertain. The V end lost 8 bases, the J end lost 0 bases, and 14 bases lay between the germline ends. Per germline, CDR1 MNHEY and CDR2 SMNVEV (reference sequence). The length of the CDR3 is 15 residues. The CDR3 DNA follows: TGTGCCAGCCAACGGAGCTCGGGCTCCTACAATGAGCAGTTCTTC. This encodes CASQRSSGSYNEQFF.

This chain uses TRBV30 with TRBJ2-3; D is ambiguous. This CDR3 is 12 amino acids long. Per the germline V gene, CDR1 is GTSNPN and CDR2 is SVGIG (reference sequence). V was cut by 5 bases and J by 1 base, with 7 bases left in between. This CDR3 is CAWEFGTDTQYF. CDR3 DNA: TGTGCCTGGGAGTTTGGCACAGATACGCAGTATTTT.

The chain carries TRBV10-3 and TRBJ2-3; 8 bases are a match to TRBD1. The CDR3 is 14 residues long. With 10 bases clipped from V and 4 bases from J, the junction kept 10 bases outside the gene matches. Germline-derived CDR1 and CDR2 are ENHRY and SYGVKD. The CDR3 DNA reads TGTGCCACTCACCGAGGACAGGGCGCAGATACGCAGTATTTT. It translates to CATHRGQGADTQYF.